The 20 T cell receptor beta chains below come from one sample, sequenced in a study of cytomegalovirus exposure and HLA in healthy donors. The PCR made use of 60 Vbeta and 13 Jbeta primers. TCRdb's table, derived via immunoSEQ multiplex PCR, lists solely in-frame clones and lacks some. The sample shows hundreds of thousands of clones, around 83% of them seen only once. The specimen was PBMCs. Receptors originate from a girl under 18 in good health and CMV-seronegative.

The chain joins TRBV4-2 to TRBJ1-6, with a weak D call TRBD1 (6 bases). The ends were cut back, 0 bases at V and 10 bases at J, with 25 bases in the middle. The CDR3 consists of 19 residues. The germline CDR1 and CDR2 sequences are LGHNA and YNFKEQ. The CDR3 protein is CASSQDRDSGASSGSPLHF. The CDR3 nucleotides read TGTGCCAGCAGCCAAGACCGTGATTCAGGGGCCTCCTCAGGATCACCCCTCCACTTT.

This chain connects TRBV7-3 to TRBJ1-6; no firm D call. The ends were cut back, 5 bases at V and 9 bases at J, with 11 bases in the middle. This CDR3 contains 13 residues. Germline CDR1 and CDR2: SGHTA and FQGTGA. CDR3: CASSRERSSPLHF. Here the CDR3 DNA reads TGTGCCAGCAGCCGAGAAAGAAGTTCACCCCTCCACTTT.

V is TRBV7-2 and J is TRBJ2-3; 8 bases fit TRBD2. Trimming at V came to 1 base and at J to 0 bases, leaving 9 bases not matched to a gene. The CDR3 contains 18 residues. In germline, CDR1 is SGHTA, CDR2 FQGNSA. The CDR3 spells CASSLGPAVAGSTDTQYF. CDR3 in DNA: TGTGCCAGCAGCTTAGGCCCGGCGGTAGCGGGGAGCACAGATACGCAGTATTTT.

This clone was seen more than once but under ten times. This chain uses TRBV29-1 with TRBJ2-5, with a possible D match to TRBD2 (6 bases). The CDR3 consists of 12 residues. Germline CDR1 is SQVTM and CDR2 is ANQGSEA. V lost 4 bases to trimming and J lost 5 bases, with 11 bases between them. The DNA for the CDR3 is TGCAGCGTTGGCGGGAAAGGGGAGACCCAGTACTTC. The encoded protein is CSVGGKGETQYF.

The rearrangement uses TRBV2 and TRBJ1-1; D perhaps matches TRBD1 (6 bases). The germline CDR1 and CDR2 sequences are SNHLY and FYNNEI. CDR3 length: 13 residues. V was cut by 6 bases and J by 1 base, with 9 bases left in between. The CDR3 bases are TGTGCCAGCAGCGCGGACAGGAACACTGAAGCTTTCTTT. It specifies CASSADRNTEAFF.

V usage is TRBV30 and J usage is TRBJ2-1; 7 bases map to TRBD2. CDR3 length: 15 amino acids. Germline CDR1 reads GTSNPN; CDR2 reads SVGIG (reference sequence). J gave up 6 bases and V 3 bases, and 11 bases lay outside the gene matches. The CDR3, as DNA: TGTGCCTGGAGCGCAGGGACTACGCAGATCAATGAGCAGTTCTTC. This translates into CAWSAGTTQINEQFF.

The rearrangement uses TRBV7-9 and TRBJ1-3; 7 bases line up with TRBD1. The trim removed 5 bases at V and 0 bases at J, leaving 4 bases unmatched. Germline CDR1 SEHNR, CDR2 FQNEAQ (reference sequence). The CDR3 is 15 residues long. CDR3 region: CASSKGTASGNTIYF. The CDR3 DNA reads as TGTGCCAGCAGCAAAGGGACAGCCTCTGGAAACACCATATATTTT.

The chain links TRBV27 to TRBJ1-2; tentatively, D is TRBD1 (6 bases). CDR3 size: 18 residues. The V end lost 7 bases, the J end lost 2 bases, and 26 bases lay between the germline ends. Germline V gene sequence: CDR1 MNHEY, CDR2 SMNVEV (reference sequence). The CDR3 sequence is CASTTRTSRDRRNYGYTF. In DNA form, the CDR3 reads TGTGCCAGCACTACGAGGACATCCAGAGACAGGCGAAACTATGGCTACACCTTC.

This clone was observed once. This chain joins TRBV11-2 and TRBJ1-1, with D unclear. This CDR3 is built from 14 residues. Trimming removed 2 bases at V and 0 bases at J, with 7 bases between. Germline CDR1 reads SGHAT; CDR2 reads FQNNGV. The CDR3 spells CASSLSTLNTEAFF. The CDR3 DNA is TGTGCCAGCAGCTTAAGTACACTGAACACTGAAGCTTTCTTT. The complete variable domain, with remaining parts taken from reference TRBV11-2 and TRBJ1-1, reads EAGVAQSPRYKIIEKRQSVAFWCNPISGHATLYWYQQILGQGPKLLIQFQNNGVVDDSQLPKDRFSAERLKGVDSTLKIQPAKLEDSAVYLCASSLSTLNTEAFFGQGTRLTVV.

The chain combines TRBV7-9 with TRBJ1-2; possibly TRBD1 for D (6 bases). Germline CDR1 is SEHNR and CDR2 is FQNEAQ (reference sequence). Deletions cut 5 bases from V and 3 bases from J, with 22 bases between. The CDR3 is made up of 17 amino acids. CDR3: CASSRHLYRESHYGYTF. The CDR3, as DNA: TGTGCCAGCAGCCGCCACCTCTACAGGGAGTCGCACTATGGCTACACCTTC.

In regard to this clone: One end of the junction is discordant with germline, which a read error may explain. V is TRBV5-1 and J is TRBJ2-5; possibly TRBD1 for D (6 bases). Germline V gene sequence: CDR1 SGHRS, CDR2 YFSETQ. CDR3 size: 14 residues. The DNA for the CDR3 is TGCGCCAGCAGCGGGGGCCCGTCACAAGGGACCCAGTACTTC. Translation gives CASSGGPSQGTQYF.

The CDR3 region is CASSFAGYSYNEQFF. The CDR3, as DNA: TGTGCCAGCAGTTTCGCGGGATACTCCTACAATGAGCAGTTCTTC. The rearrangement uses TRBV28 and TRBJ2-1, with a tentative D call TRBD2 (6 bases). The CDR3 consists of 15 residues. Looked up from germline, CDR1 is MDHEN and CDR2 is SYDVKM. Between the trimmed V and J ends, which lost 3 bases and 0 bases, there was a span of 9 bases.

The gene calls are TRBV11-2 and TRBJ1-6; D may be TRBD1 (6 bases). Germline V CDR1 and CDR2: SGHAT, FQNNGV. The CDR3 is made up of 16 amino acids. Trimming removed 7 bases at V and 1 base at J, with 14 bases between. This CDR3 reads CASTKLGGSYNSPLHF. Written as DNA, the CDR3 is TGTGCCAGCACCAAGCTAGGGGGTTCCTATAATTCACCCCTCCACTTT.

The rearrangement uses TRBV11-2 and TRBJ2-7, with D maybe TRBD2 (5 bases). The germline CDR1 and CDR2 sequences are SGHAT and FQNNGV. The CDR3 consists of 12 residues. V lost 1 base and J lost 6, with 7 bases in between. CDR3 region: CASSLAGLEQYF. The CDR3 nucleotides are TGTGCCAGCAGCTTAGCCGGACTCGAGCAGTACTTC.

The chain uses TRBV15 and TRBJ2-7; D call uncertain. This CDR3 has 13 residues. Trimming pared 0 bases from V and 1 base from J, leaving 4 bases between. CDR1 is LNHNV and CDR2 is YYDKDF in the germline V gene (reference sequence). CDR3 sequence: CATSRDSSYEQYF. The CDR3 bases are TGTGCCACCAGCAGAGACAGTTCCTACGAGCAGTACTTC.

The CDR3 DNA sequence: TGTGCCGGAGCAGGGTTTAGTTCACCCCTCCACTTT. It translates to CAGAGFSSPLHF. V usage is TRBV30 and J usage is TRBJ1-6; a weak D match, TRBD1 (5 bases). CDR1 is GTSNPN and CDR2 is SVGIG in the germline V gene (reference sequence). V was shortened by 8 bases and J by 9 bases, with 14 bases between the two germline ends. The CDR3 extends over 12 amino acids.

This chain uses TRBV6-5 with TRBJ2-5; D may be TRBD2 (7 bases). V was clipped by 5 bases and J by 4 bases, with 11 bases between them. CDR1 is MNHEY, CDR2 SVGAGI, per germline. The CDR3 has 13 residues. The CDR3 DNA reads TGTGCCAGCAGTCGCCGGGGGGCAGAGACCCAGTACTTC. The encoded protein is CASSRRGAETQYF.

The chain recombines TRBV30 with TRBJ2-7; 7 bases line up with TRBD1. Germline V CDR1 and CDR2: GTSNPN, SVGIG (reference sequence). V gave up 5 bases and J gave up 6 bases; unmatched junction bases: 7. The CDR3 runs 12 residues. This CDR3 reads CAWAQTGTEQYF. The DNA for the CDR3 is TGTGCCTGGGCCCAGACAGGGACCGAGCAGTACTTC.

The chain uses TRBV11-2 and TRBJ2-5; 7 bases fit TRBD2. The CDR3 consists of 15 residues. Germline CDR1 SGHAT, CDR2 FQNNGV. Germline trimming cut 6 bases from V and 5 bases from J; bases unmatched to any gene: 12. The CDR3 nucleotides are TGTGCCAGCAGTTTCCGAGCGGGGATCGAGGAGACCCAGTACTTC. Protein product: CASSFRAGIEETQYF. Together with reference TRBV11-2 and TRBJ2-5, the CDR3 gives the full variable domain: EAGVAQSPRYKIIEKRQSVAFWCNPISGHATLYWYQQILGQGPKLLIQFQNNGVVDDSQLPKDRFSAERLKGVDSTLKIQPAKLEDSAVYLCASSFRAGIEETQYFGPGTRLLVL.

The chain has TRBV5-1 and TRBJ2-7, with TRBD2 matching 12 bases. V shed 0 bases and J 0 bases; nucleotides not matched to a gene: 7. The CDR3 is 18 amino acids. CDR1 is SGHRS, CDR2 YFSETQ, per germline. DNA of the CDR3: TGCGCCAGCAGCTTGGCGAGTAGGACTAGCGGGGCCTCCTACGAGCAGTACTTC. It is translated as CASSLASRTSGASYEQYF. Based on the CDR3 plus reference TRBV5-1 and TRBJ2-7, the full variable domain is KAGVTQTPRYLIKTRGQQVTLSCSPISGHRSVSWYQQTPGQGLQFLFEYFSETQRNKGNFPGRFSGRQFSNSRSEMNVSTLELGDSALYLCASSLASRTSGASYEQYFGPGTRLTVT.